This TCR beta chain was identified in a study of shared clonotypes between healthy human individuals. For every subset, genomic DNA was evenly distributed across several immunoSEQ plates. When replicate PCRs were run on sorted subsets, they used 150 to 200 ng DNA, approximately 27,000 T cell genomes. This table comes from immunoSEQ multiplex PCR, and its TCRdb copy is limited to in-frame clones, with some not included. The sample holds about 2.1 million clones; roughly 93% are singletons and the top ten take about 1.7%. With regard to this clone: The antigen is not known. Other DNA variants within this sample encode the same CDR3.

Terminally differentiated effector memory CD45RA+ cells were left out of the naive CD8 fraction, which was CD45RO-negative and positively selected for CCR7. After removal of 2 bases from V and 6 bases from J, the junction contained 5 bases not matched to a gene. Germline V lookup: CDR1 MNHEY, CDR2 SMNVEV (reference sequence). This CDR3 contains 14 residues. Overall study findings and caveats: The represented genetic and exposure-history diversity was limited by the small number of donors. Unshared clonotypes carried lower generation probabilities than those common to all four donors.

The sample consisted of naive CD8+ T cells from PBMCs. This sequence joins TRBV27 and TRBJ1-1, with TRBD1 matching 8 bases. The TCR was taken from a man between 18 and 29 years old in good health. Some clones in this sample may be carry-over from other donors' samples. This CDR3 is CASSLGQGWAEAFF. In DNA, the CDR3 is TGTGCCAGCAGTTTAGGACAGGGATGGGCTGAAGCTTTCTTT.